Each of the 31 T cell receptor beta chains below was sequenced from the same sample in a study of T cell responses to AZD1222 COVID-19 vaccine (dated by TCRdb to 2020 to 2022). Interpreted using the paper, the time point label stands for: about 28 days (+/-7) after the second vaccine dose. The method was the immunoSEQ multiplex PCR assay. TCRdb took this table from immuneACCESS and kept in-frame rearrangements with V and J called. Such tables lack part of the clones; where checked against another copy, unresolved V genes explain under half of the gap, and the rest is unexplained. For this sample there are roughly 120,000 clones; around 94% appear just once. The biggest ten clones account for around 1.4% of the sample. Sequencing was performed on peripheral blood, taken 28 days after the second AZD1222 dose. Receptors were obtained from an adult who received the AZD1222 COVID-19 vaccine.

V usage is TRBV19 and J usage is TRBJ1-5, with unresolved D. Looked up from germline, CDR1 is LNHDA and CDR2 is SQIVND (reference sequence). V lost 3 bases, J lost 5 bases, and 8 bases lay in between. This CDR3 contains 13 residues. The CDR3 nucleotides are TGTGCCAGTAGTATGAATAGGGATCAGCCCCAGCATTTT. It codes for CASSMNRDQPQHF.

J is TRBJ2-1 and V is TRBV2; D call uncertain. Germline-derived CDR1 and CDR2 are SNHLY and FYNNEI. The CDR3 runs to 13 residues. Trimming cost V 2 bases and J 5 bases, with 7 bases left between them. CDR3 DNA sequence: TGTGCCAGCAGTGAACTTGGAAACAATGAGCAGTTCTTC. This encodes CASSELGNNEQFF.

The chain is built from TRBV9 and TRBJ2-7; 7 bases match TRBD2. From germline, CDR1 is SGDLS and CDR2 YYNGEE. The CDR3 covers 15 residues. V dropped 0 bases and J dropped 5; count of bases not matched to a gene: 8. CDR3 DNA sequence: TGTGCCAGCAGCGTAGGTAACGGGAGGACCAACGAGCAGTACTTC. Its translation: CASSVGNGRTNEQYF.

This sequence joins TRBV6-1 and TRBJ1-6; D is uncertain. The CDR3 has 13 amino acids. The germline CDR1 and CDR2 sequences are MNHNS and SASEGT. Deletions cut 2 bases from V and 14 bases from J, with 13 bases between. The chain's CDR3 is CASSESSPKSLHF. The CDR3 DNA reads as TGTGCCAGCAGTGAAAGCAGTCCCAAGTCCCTCCACTTT.

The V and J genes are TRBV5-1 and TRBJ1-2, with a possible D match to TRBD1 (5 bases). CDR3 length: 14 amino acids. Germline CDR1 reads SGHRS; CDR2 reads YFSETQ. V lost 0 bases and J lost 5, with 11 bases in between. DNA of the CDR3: TGCGCCAGCAGCTTGGGAGCAGGGCGGTATGGCTACACCTTC. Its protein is CASSLGAGRYGYTF. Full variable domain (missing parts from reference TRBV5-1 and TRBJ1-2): KAGVTQTPRYLIKTRGQQVTLSCSPISGHRSVSWYQQTPGQGLQFLFEYFSETQRNKGNFPGRFSGRQFSNSRSEMNVSTLELGDSALYLCASSLGAGRYGYTFGSGTRLTVV.

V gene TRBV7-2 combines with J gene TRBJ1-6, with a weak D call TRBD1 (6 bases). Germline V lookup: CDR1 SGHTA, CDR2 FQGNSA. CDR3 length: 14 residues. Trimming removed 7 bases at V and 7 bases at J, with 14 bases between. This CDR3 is CASTTGQMNSPLHF. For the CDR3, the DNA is TGTGCCAGCACCACCGGACAGATGAATTCACCCCTCCACTTT.

In nucleotides, the CDR3 is TGTGCCAGTATCGGAATGGGGCCAGGGGGGAACACTGAAGCTTTCTTT. Protein product: CASIGMGPGGNTEAFF. This sequence joins TRBV19 and TRBJ1-1, with TRBD1 matching 7 bases. The germline CDR1 and CDR2 sequences are LNHDA and SQIVND (reference sequence). There are 16 residues in the CDR3. V shed 7 bases, J shed 1 base, and the junction held 12 bases outside the gene matches.

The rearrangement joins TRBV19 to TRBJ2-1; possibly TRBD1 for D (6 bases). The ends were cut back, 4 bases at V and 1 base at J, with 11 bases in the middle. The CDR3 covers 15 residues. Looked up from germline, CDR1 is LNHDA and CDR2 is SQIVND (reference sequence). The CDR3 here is CASSNRDSSYNEQFF. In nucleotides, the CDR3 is TGTGCCAGTAGTAACAGGGATAGTTCCTACAATGAGCAGTTCTTC. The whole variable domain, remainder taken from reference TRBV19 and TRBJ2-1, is DGGITQSPKYLFRKEGQNVTLSCEQNLNHDAMYWYRQDPGQGLRLIYYSQIVNDFQKGDIAEGYSVSREKKESFPLTVTSAQKNPTAFYLCASSNRDSSYNEQFFGPGTRLTVL.

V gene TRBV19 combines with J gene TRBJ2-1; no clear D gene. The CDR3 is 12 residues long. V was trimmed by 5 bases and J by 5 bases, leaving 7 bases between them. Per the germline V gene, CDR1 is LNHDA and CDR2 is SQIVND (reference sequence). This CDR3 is CASSQQHNEQFF. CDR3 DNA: TGTGCCAGTAGTCAACAACACAATGAGCAGTTCTTC.

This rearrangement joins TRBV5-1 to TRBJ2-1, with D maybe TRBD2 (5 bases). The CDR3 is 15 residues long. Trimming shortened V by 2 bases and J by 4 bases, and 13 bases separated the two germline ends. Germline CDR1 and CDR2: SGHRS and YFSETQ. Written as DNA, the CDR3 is TGCGCCAGCAGCTTTATGGCGGGCCCGTACAATGAGCAGTTCTTC. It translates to CASSFMAGPYNEQFF. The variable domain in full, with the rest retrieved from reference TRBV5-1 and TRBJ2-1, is KAGVTQTPRYLIKTRGQQVTLSCSPISGHRSVSWYQQTPGQGLQFLFEYFSETQRNKGNFPGRFSGRQFSNSRSEMNVSTLELGDSALYLCASSFMAGPYNEQFFGPGTRLTVL.

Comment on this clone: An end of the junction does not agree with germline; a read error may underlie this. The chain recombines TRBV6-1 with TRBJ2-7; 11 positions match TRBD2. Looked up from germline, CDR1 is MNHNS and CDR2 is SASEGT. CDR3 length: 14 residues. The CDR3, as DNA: TGTGCCAGCAGTGAGAGACTAGCGGGACCCGGATCGCACTTC. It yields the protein CASSERLAGPGSHF.

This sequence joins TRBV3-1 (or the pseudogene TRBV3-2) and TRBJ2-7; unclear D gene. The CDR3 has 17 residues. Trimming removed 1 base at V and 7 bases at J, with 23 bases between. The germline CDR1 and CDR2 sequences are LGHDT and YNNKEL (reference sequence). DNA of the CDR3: TGTGCCAGCAGCCAAGGGTTGGACGTACGACCGGGTTCGGAGCAGTACTTC. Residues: CASSQGLDVRPGSEQYF.

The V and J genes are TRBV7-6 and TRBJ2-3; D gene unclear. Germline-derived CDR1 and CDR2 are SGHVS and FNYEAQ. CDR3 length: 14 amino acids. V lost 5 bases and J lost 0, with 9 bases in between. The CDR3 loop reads CASSPGPSTDTQYF. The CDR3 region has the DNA TGTGCCAGCAGCCCTGGGCCCAGCACAGATACGCAGTATTTT.

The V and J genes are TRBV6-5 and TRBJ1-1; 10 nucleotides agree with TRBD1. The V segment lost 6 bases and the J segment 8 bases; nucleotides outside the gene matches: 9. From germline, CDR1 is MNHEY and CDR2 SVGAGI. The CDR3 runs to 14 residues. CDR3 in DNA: TGTGCCAGCAGCGGGGGACAGGGGATTGGCGAAGCTTTCTTT. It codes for CASSGGQGIGEAFF.

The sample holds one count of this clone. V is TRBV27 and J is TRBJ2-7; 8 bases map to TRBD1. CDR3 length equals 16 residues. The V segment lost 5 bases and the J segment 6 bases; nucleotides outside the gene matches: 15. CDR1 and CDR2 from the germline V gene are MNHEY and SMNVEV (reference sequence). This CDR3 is CASSPVSQGARSEQYF. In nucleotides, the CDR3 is TGTGCCAGCAGTCCCGTCTCGCAGGGGGCCAGGAGCGAGCAGTACTTC.

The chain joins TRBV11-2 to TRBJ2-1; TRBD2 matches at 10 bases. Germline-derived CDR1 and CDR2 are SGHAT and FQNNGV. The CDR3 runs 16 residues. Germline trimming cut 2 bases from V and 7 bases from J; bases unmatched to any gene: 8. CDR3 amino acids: CASSLQLAGSGNEQFF. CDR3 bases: TGTGCCAGCAGCTTACAACTAGCGGGGAGTGGGAATGAGCAGTTCTTC.

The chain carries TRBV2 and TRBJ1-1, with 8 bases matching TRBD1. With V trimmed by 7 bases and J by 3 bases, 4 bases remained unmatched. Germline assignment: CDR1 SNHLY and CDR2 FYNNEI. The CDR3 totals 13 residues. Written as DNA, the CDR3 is TGTGCCAGCACCACGGACAGGGACACTGAAGCTTTCTTT. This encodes CASTTDRDTEAFF.

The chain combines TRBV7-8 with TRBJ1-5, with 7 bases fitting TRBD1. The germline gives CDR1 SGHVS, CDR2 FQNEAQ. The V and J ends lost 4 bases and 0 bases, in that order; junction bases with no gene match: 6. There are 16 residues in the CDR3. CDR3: CASSSSDRYSNQPQHF. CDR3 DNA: TGTGCCAGCAGCTCTTCGGACAGGTATAGCAATCAGCCCCAGCATTTT.

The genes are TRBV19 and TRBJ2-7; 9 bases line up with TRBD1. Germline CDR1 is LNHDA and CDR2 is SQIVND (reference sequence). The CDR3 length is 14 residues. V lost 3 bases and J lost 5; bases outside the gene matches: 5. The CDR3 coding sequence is TGTGCCAGTAGTATCGGGACAGGGTCCCACGAGCAGTACTTC. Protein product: CASSIGTGSHEQYF.

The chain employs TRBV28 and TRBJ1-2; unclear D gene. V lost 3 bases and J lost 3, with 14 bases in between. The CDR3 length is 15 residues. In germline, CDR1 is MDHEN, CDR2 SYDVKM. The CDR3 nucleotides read TGTGCCAGCAGTTTTCCCACCCCCCGGCACTATGGCTACACCTTC. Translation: CASSFPTPRHYGYTF.

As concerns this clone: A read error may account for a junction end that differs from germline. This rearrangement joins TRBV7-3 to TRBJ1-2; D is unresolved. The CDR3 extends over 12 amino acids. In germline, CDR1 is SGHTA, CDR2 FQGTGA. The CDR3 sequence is CASTSLGRPPLF. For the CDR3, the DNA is TGTGCCAGCACCTCCCTGGGCAGGCCACCTCTATTC. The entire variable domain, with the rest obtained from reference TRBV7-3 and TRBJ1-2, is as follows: GAGVSQTPSNKVTEKGKYVELRCDPISGHTALYWYRQSLGQGPEFLIYFQGTGAADDSGLPNDRFFAVRPEGSVSTLKIQRTERGDSAVYLCASTSLGRPPLFGSGTRLTVV.

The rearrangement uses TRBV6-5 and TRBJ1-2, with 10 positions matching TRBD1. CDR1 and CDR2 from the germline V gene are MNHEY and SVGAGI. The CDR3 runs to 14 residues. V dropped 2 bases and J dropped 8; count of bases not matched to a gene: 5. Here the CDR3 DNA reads TGTGCCAGCAGTTACCTAGGACAGGGGGTAGGCTACACCTTC. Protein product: CASSYLGQGVGYTF.

CDR3 sequence reads: CASAEQGQGQPQHF. DNA of the CDR3: TGTGCTAGTGCCGAACAGGGGCAGGGTCAGCCCCAGCATTTT. The chain is built from TRBV12-5 and TRBJ1-5; 7 bases are a match to TRBD1. Germline loops: CDR1 LGHNT, CDR2 FRNRAP. The V segment lost 7 bases and the J segment 6 bases; nucleotides outside the gene matches: 9. The CDR3 extends over 14 amino acids.

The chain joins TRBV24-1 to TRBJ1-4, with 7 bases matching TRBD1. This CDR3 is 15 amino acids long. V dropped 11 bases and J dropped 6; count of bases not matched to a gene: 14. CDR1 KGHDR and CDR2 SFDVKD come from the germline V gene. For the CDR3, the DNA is TGTGCCATCATCCGCTGGCAGACAGGGCATGAAAAACTGTTTTTT. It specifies CAIIRWQTGHEKLFF.

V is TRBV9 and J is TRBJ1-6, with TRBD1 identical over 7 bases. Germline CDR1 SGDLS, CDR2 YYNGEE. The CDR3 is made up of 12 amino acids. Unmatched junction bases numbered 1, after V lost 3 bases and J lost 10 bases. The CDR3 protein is CASSGQGSPLHF. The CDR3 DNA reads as TGTGCCAGCAGCGGACAGGGATCACCCCTCCACTTT.

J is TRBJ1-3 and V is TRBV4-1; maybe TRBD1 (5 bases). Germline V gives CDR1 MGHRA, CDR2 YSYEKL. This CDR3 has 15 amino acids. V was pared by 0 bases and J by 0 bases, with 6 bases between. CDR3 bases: TGCGCCAGCAGCCAAGAACAGGTCTCTGGAAACACCATATATTTT. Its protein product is CASSQEQVSGNTIYF.

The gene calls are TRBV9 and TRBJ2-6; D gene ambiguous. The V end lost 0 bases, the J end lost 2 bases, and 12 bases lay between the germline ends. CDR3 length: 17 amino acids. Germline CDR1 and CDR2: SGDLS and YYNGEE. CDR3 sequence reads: CASSVAIGDPGANVLTF. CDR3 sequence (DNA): TGTGCCAGCAGCGTAGCGATCGGAGACCCTGGGGCCAACGTCCTGACTTTC.

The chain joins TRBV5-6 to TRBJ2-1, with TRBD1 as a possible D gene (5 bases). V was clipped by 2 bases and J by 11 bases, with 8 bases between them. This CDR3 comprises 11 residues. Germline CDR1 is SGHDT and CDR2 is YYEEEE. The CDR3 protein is CASSFSGKQFF. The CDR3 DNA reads TGTGCCAGCAGCTTTTCAGGGAAGCAGTTCTTC.

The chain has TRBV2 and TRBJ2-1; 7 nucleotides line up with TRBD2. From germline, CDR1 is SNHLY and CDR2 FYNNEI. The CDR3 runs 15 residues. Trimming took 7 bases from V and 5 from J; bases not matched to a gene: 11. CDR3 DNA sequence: TGTGCCAGCACGCGGAACGGGAGGCCCAACAATGAGCAGTTCTTC. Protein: CASTRNGRPNNEQFF.

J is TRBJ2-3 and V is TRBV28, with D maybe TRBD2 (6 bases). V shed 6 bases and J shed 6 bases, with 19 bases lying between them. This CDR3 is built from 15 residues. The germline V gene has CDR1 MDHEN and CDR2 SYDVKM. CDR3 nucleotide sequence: TGTGCCAGCAGCACTAGCAAAGGACCGGGTGATACGCAGTATTTT. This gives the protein CASSTSKGPGDTQYF.

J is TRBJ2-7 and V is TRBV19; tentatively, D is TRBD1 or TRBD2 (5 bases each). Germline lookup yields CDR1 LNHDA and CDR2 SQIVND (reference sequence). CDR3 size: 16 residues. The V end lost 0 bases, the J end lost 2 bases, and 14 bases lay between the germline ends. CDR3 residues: CASSIDGRDGTYEQYF. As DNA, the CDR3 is TGTGCCAGTAGTATAGATGGTAGGGACGGAACCTACGAGCAGTACTTC. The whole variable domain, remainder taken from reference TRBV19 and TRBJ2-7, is DGGITQSPKYLFRKEGQNVTLSCEQNLNHDAMYWYRQDPGQGLRLIYYSQIVNDFQKGDIAEGYSVSREKKESFPLTVTSAQKNPTAFYLCASSIDGRDGTYEQYFGPGTRLTVT.